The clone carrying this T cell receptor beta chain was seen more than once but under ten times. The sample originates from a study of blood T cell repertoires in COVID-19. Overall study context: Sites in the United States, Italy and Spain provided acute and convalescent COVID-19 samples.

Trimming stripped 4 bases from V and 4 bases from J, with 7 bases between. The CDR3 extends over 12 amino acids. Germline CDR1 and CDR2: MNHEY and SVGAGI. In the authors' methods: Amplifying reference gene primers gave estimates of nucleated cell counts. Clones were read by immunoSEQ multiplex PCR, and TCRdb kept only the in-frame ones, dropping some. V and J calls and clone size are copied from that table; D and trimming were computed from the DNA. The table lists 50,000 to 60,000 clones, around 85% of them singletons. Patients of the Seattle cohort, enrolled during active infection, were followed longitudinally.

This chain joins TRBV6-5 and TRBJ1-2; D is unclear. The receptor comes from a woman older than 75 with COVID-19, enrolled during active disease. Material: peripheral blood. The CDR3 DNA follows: TGTGCCAGCAGTTCCGGGATCTATGGCTACACCTTC. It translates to CASSSGIYGYTF.